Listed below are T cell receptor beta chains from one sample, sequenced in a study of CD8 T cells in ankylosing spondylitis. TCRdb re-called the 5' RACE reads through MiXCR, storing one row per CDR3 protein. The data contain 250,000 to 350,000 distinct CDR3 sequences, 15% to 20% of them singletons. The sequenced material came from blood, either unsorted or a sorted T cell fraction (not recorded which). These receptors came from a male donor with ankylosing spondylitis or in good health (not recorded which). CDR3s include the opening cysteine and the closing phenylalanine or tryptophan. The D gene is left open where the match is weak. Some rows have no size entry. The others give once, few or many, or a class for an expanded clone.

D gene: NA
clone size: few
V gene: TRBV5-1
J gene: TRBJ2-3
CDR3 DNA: TGCGCCAGCAGCTTGGACGGGGCTCCAGTAGATACGCAGTATTTT
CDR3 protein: CASSLDGAPVDTQYF

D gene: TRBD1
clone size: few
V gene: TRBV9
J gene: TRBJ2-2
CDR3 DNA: TGTGCCAGCAGCGTTGGATCGGCAGGGGGCAACACCGGGGAGCTGTTTTTT
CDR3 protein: CASSVGSAGGNTGELFF

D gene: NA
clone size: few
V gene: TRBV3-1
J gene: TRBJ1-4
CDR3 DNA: TGTGCCAGCAGCCCTCCGAGGACAGCCTATGAAAAACTGTTTTTT
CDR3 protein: CASSPPRTAYEKLFF

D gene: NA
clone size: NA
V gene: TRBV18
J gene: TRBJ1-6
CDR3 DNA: TGTGCCAGCTCCCTCGGAATTCCAAATTCACCCCTCCACTTT
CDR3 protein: CASSLGIPNSPLHF

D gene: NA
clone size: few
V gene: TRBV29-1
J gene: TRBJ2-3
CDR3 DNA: TGCAGCGCATCAGGGGTCGCAGATACGCAGTATTTT
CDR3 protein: CSASGVADTQYF

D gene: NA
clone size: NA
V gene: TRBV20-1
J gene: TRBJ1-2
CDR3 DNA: TGCAGTGCTCTAGGCCAGTTGAACTATGGCTACACCTTC
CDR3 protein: CSALGQLNYGYTF

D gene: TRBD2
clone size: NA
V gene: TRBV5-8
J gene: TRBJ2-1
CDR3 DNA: TGTGCCAGCAGCCCAAGGGGAGCGGGGGATCACAATGAGCAGTTCTTC
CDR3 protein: CASSPRGAGDHNEQFF

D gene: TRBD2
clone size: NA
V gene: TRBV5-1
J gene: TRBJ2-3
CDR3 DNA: TGCGCCAGCAGGGAACTAGCGGGGGGCCGTGGCACAGATACGCAGTATTTT
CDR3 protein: CASRELAGGRGTDTQYF

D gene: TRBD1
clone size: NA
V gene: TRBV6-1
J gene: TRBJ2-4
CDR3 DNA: TGTGCCAGCAGTCCTGGACAGGGTCTAGCCAAAAACATTCAGTACTTC
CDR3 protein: CASSPGQGLAKNIQYF

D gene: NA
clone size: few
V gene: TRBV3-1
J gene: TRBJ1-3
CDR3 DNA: TGTGCCAGCAGCCAAAGTCGGGGGTCTGGAAACACCATATATTTT
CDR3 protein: CASSQSRGSGNTIYF